This T cell receptor (beta chain) is drawn from a study of blood T cell repertoires in COVID-19. Across the whole study: Italy, Spain and the United States were the sources of the convalescent and acute COVID-19 samples.

The table came from immunoSEQ multiplex PCR; TCRdb's copy has only in-frame clones and leaves some out. The sample has 93,000 or so clones, roughly 82% seen once; the top ten hold around 11%. The CDR3 has 13 residues. Trimming pared 4 bases from V and 4 bases from J, leaving 8 bases between. In germline, CDR1 is SGHRS, CDR2 YFSETQ. The TCR comes from a human donor in a cohort sampled during active COVID-19. Sequenced material: peripheral blood. The chain is built from TRBV5-1 and TRBJ2-2; D remains ambiguous. CDR3 nucleotides: TGCGCCAGCAGCCCTACAGTCACCGGGGAGCTGTTTTTT. Translation gives CASSPTVTGELFF.